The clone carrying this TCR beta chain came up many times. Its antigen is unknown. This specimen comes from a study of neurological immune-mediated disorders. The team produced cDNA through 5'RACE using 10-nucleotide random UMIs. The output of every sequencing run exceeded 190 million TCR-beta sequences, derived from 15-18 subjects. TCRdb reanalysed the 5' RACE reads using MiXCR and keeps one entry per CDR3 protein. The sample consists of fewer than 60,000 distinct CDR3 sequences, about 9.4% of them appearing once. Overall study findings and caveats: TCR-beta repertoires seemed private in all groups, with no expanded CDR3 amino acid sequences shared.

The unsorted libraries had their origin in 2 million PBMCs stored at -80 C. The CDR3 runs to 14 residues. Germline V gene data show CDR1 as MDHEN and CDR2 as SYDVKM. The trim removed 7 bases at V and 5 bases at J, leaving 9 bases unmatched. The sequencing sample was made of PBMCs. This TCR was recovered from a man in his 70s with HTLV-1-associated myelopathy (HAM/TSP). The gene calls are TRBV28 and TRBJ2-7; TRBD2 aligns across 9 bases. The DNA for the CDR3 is TGTGCCAGCACCCCGCGGGCTAGCGGGGACGAGCAGTACTTC. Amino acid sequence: CASTPRASGDEQYF.